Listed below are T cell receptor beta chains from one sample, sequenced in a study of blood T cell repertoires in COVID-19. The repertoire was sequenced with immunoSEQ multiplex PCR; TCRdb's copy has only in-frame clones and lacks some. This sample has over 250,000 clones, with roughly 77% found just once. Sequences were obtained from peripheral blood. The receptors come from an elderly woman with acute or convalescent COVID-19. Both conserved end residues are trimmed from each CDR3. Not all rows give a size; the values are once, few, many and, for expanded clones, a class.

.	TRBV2	ASRGAGAPGELF
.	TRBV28	ASSYVQGASGYT
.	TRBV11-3	ASSLDRADTQY
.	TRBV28	ASSLDRVVGAYGYT
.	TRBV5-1	ASSSTVRDRRTYEQY
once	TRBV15	ATSRDPGGTYEQY
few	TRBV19	ASKVPEGPEAF
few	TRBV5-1	ASSPILGLAGVGGELF
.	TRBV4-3	ASSQDRGLLNEKLF
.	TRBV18	ASSPPTKDTQY
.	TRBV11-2	ASSLGANTEAF
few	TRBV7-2	ASSLWTGGAADTQY
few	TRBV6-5	ASRGRDRQNYEQY
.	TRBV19	ASTARKGATDTQY
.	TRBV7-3	ASSLGANGPQY
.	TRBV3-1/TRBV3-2	ASSNRGYEKLF
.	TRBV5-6	ASSSLQGSTQY
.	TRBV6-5	ASSFTGGGIEKLF
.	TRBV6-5	ASSYSQATNQPQH
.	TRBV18	ASSSTVYTEAF
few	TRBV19	ASSLGQGPGNQPQH
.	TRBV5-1	ASRRTGGSNSPLH
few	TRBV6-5	ASSYSTDRVNTEAF
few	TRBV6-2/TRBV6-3	ASSKSGYGYT
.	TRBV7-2	ASSLRGSRSGNTIY
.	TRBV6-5	ASSNPGTGIYEQY
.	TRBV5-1	ASSTRPGLADNEQF
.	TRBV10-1	ASKIPNGEQETQY
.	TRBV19	ASNVFYGTGNQPQH
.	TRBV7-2	ASSLREELSGYT
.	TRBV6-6	ASSGREVYEQY
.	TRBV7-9	ASSRFQGGYGYT
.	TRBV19	ASRSGQTIPGELF
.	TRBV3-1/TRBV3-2	ASSPPRLAENAGANVLT
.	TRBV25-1	ASSDVGTGQGEKLF
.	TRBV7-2	ASSRTWLGNQPQH
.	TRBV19	ASTPQDRGPSSYGYT
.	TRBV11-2	ASSLDPGSYNEQF
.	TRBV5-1	ASSWDRNNYGYT
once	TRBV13	ASRGQGAMRNTEAF
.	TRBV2	ASGTGVIYEQY
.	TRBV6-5	ASADGGADTQY
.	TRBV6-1	ASSDGRASAEAF
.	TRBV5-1	ASSGGALGDEQF